This T cell receptor beta chain was identified during a study of blood T cell repertoires in COVID-19. Study-wide background: The United States, Italy and Spain provided the acute and convalescent COVID-19 samples.

Donors were grouped by their self-reported clinical history. In this sample, this clone turned up once. Sequenced by immunoSEQ multiplex PCR; TCRdb stores in-frame clones only, minus some. The repertoire holds more than 200,000 clones, around nine tenths seen once, with 3.5% to 5% in the top ten. The germline V gene encodes CDR1 SEHNR and CDR2 FQNEAQ (reference sequence). There are 16 residues in the CDR3. Trimming took 4 bases from V and 3 from J, leaving 18 bases between them. The source of this sequence is a woman in her thirties who had recovered from COVID-19. The chain combines TRBV7-9 with TRBJ1-2; no definite D call. The material sequenced was PBMCs or T cells enriched from blood (not recorded which). CDR3 sequence: CASSSLRRDLYYGYTF. The CDR3 DNA sequence: TGTGCCAGCAGCTCATTACGACGGGATCTTTACTATGGCTACACCTTC.